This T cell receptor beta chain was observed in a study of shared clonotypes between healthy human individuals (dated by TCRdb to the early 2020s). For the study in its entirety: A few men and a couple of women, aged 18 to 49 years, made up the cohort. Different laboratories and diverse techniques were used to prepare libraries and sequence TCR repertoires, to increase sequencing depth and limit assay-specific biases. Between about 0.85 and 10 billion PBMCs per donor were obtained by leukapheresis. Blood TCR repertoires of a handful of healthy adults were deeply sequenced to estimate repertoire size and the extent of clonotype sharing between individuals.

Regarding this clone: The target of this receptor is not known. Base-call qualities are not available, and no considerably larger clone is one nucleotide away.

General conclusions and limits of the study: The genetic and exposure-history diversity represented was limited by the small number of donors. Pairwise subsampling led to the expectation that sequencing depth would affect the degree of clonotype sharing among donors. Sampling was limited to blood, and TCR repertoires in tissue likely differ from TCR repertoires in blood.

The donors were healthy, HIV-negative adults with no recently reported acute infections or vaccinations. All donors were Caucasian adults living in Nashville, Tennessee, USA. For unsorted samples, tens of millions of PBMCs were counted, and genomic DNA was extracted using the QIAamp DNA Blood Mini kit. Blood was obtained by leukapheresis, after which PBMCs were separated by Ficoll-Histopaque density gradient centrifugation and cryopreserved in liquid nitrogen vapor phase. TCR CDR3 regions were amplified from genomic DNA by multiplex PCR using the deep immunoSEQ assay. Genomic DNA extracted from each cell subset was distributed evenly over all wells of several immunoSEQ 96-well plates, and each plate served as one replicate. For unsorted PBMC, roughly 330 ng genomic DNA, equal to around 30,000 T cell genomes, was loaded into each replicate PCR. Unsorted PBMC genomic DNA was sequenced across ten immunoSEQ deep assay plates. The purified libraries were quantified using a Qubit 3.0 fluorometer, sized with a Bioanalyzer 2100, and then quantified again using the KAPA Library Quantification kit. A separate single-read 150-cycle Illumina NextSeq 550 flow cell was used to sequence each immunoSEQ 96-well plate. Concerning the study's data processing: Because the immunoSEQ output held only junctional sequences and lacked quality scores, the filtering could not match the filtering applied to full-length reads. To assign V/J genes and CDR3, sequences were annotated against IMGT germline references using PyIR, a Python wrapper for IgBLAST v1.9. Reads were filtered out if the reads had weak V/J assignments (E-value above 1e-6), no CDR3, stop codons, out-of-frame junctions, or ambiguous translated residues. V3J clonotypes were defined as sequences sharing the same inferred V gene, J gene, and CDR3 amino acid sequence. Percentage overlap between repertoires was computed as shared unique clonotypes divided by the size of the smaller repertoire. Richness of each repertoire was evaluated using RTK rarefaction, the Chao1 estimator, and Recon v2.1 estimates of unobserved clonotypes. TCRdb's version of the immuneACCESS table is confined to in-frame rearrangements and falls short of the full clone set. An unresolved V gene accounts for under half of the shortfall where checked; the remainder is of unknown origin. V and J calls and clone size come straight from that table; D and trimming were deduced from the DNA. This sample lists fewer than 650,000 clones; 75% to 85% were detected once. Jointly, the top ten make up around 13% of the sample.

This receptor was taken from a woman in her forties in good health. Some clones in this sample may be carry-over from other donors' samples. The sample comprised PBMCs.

The nucleotides are TGTGCCAGCAGCTCACCCGGGACAGGGCAACCCCAGCATTTT. Its translation is CASSSPGTGQPQHF. The chain is assembled from TRBV7-2 and TRBJ1-5, with 9 middle bases fitting TRBD1. After removal of 4 bases from V and 10 bases from J, the junction retains 8 bases not matched to a gene. Taken from the germline V gene, the CDR1 and CDR2 loops are SGHTA and FQGNSA. From the cysteine up to the phenylalanine, the CDR3 has a length of 14 residues. Only the CDR3 DNA stays, 42 bases, in frame from base 1.